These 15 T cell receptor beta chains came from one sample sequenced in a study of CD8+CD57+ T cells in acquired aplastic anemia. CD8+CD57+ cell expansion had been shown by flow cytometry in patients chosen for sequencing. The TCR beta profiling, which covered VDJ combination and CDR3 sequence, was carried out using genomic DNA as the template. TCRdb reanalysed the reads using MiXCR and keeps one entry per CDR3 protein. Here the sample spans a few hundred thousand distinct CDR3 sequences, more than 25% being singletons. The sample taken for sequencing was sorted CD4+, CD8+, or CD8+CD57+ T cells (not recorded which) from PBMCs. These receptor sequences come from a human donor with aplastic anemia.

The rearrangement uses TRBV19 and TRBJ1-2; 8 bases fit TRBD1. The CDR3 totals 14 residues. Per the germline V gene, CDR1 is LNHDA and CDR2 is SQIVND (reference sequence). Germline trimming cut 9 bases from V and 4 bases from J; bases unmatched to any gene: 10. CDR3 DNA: TGTGCCAGCAGCCCCTCCGACAGGGGCTATGGCTACACCTTC. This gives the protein CASSPSDRGYGYTF.

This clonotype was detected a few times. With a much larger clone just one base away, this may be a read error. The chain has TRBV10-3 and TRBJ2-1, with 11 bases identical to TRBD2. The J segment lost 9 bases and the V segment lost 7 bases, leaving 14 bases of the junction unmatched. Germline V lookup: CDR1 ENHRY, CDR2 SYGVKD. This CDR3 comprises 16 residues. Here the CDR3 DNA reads TGTGCCATCACCTACACCACTAGCGGGGGACACAGTGAGCAGTTCTTC. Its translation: CAITYTTSGGHSEQFF.

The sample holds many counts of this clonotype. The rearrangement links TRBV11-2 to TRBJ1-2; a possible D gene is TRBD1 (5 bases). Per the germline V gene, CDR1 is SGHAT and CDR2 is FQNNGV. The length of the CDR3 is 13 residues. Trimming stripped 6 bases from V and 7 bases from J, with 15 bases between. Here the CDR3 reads CASSFRADSGYTF. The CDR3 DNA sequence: TGTGCCAGCAGTTTCCGGGCCGACAGTGGCTACACCTTC.

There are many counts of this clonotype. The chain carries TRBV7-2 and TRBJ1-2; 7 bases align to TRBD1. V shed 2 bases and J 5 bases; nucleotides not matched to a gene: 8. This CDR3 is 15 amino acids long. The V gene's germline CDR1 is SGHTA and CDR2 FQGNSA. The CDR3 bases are TGTGCCAGCAGCTTATGGCCAGGGACAGCTTATGGCTACACCTTC. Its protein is CASSLWPGTAYGYTF.

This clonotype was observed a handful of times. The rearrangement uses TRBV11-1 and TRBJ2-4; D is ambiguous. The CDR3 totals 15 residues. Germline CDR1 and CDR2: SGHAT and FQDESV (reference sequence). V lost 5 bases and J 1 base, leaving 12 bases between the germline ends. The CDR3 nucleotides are TGTGCCAGCAGCACCCACGGTACTGCCAAAAACATTCAGTACTTC. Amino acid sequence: CASSTHGTAKNIQYF.

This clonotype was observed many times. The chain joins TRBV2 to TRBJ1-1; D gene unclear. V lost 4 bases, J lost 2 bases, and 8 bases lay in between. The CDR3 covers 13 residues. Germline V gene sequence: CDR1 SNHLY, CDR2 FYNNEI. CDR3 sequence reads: CASSVEGNTEAFF. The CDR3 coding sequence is TGTGCCAGCAGTGTAGAGGGTAACACTGAAGCTTTCTTT.

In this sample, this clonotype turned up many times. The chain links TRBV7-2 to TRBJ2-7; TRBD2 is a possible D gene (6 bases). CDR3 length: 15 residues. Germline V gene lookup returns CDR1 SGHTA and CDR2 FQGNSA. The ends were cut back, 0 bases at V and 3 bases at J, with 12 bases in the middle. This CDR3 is CASSLAYGRVYEQYF. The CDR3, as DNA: TGTGCCAGCAGCTTAGCATACGGGAGAGTCTACGAGCAGTACTTC.

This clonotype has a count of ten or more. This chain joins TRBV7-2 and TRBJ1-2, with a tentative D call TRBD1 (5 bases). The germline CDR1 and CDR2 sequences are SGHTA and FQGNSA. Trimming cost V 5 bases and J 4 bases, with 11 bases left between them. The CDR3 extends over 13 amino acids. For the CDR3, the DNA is TGTGCCAGCAGCGAGGGACTAACCTATGGCTACACCTTC. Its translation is CASSEGLTYGYTF.

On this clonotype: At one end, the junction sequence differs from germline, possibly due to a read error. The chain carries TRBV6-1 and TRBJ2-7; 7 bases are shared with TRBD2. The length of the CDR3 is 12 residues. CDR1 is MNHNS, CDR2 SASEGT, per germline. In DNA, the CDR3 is TGTGCCGTCCGCGGGAGCTCCTGCGAGCAGTACTTC. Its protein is CAVRGSSCEQYF.

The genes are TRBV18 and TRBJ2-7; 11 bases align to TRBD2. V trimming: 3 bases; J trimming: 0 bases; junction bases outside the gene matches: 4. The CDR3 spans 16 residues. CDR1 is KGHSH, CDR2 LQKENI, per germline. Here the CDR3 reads CASSPGLADLSYEQYF. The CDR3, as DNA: TGTGCCAGCTCACCGGGACTAGCGGACCTCTCCTACGAGCAGTACTTC.

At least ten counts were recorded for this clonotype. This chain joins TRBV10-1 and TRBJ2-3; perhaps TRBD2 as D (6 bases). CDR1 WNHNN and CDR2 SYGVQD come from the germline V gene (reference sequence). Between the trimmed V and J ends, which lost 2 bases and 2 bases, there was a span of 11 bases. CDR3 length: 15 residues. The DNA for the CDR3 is TGCGCCAGCAGTGAGCAGACTAGACCCACAGATACGCAGTATTTT. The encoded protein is CASSEQTRPTDTQYF.

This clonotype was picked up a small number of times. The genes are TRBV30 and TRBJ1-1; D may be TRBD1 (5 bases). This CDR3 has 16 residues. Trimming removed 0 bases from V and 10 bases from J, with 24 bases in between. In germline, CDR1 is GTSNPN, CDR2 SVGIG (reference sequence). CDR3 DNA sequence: TGTGCCTGGAGTGTACCTTTGGGACGGGAGCCGTTGATAGCTTTCTTT. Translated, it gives CAWSVPLGREPLIAFF.

The CDR3 DNA reads TGTGCCAGCAGCCAAGATCTGGCGGGGGTAGGATCCTACAATGAGCAGTTCTTC. Translating it yields CASSQDLAGVGSYNEQFF. The V and J genes are TRBV3-1 and TRBJ2-1; 7 bases fit TRBD2. CDR1 and CDR2 (germline): LGHDT, YNNKEL (reference sequence). Trimming at V came to 0 bases and at J to 1 base, leaving 9 bases not matched to a gene. The length of the CDR3 is 18 residues.

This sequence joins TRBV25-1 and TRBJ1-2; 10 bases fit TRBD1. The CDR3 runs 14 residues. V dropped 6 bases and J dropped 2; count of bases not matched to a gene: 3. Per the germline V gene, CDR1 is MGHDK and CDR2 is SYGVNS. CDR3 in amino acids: CASSGTGVNYGYTF. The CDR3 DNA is TGTGCCAGCAGCGGGACAGGGGTGAACTATGGCTACACCTTC.

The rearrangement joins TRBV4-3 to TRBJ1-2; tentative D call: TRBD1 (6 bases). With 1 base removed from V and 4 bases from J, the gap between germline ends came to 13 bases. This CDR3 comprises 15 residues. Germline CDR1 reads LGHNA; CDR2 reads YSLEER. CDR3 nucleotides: TGCGCCAGCAGCCAAGCCACAGGGACTGGCTATGGCTACACCTTC. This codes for CASSQATGTGYGYTF.